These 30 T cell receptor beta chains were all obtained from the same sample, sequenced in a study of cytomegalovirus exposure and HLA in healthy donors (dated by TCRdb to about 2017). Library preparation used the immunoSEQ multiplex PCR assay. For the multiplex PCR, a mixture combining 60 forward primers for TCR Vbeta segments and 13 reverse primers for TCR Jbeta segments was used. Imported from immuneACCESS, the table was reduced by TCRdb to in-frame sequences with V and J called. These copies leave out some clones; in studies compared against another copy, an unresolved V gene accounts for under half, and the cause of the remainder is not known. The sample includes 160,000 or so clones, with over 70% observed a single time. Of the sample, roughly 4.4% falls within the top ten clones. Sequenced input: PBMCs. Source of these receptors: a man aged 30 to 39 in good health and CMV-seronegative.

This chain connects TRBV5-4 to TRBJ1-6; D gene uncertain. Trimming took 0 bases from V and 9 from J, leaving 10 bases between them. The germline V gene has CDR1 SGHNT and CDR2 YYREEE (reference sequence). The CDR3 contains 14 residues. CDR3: CASSLEHRASPLHF. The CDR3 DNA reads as TGTGCCAGCAGCTTGGAACATCGTGCTTCACCCCTCCACTTT.

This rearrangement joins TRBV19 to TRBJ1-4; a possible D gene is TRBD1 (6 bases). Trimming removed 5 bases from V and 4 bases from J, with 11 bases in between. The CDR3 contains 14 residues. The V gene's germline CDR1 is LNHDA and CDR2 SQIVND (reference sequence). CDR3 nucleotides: TGTGCCAGTAGTCAACAGGGATTTAATGAAAAACTGTTTTTT. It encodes CASSQQGFNEKLFF.

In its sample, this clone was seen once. Written as DNA, the CDR3 is TGCGCCAGCAGCCAAGTTGTCTCCTACGAGCAGTACTTC. Residues: CASSQVVSYEQYF. The chain has TRBV4-1 and TRBJ2-5, with D uncertain. The assigned J gene may be wrong: the sequence end matches TRBJ2-7 better. The CDR3 is made up of 13 amino acids. CDR1 and CDR2 from the germline V gene are MGHRA and YSYEKL.

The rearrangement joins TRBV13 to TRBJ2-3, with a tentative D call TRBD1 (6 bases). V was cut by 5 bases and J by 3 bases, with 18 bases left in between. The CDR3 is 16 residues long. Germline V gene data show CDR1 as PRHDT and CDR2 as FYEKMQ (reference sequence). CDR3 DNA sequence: TGTGCCAGCAGCCTCAAGTGGGGGCGAGGAACAGATACGCAGTATTTT. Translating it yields CASSLKWGRGTDTQYF.

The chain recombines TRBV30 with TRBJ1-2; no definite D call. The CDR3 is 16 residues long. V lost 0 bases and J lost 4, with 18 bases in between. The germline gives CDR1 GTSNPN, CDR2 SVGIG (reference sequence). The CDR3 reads CAWSVLKIPHRYGYTF. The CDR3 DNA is TGTGCCTGGAGTGTACTAAAAATACCTCATCGCTATGGCTACACCTTC. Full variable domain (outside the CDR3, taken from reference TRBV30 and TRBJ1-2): SQTIHQWPATLVQPVGSPLSLECTVEGTSNPNLYWYRQAAGRGLQLLFYSVGIGQISSEVPQNLSASRPQDRQFILSSKKLLLSDSGFYLCAWSVLKIPHRYGYTFGSGTRLTVV.

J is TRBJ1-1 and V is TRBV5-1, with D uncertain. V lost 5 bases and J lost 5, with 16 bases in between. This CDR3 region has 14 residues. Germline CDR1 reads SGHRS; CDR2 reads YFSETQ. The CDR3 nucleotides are TGCGCCAGCAGACCCGTGCGGGTGAGGACTGAAGCTTTCTTT. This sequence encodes CASRPVRVRTEAFF.

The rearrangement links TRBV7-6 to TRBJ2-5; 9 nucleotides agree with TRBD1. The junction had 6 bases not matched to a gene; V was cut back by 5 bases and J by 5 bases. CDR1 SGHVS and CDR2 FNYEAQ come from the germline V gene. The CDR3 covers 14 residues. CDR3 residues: CASSPTGGRETQYF. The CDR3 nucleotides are TGTGCCAGCAGCCCAACAGGGGGCAGGGAGACCCAGTACTTC.

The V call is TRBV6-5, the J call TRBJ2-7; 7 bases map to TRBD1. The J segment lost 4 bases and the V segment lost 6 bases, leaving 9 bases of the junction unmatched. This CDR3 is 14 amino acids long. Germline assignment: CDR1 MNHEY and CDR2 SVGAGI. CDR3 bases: TGTGCCAGCAGAGATTACAGGGGTAGTTACGAGCAGTACTTC. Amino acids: CASRDYRGSYEQYF.

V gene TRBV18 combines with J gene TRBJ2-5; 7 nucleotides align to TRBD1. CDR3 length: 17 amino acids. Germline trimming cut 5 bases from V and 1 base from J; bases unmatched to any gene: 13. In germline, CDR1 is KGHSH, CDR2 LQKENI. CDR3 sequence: CASSWTLQGTVQETQYF. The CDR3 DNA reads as TGTGCCAGCTCATGGACGTTACAGGGGACCGTCCAAGAGACCCAGTACTTC.

The CDR3 region has the DNA TGTGCCAGCAGCCCCGGTGAAAAACTGTTTTTT. Its translation: CASSPGEKLFF. The rearrangement uses TRBV25-1 and TRBJ1-4; D is unclear. V lost 6 bases and J 7 bases, leaving 6 bases between the germline ends. Germline assignment: CDR1 MGHDK and CDR2 SYGVNS. CDR3 size: 11 residues. Full variable domain (outside the CDR3, taken from reference TRBV25-1 and TRBJ1-4): EADIYQTPRYLVIGTGKKITLECSQTMGHDKMYWYQQDPGMELHLIHYSYGVNSTEKGDLSSESTVSRIRTEHFPLTLESARPSHTSQYLCASSPGEKLFFGSGTQLSVL.

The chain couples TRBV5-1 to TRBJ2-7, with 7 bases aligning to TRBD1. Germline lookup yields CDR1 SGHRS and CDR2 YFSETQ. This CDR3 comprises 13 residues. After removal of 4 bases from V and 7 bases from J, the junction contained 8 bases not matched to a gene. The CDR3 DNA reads TGCGCCAGCAGCGTGACAGGGTTGAGGGAGCAGTACTTC. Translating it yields CASSVTGLREQYF.

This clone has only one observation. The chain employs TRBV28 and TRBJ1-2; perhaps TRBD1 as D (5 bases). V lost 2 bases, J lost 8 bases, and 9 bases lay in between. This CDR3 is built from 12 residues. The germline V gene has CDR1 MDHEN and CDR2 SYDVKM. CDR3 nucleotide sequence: TGTGCCAGCAGTTTAATCCGGGGGGGCTACACCTTC. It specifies CASSLIRGGYTF.

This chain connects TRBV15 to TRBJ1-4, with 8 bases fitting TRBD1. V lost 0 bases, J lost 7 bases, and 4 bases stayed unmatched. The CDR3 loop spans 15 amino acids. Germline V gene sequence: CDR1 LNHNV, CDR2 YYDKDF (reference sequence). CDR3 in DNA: TGTGCCACCAGCAGAGATAGGGGGACAGGTGAAAAACTGTTTTTT. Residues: CATSRDRGTGEKLFF.

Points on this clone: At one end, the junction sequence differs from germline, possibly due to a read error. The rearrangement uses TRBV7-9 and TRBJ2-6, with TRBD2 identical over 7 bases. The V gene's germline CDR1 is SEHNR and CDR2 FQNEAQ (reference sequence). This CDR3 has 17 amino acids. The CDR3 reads CSSSLVGGGSGANVLTF. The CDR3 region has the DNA TGTTCCAGCAGCTTAGTGGGGGGGGGCTCTGGGGCCAACGTCCTGACTTTC.

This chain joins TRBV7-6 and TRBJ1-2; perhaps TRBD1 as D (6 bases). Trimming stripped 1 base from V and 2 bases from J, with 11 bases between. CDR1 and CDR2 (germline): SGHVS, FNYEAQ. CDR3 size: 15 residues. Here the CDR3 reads CASSLVQGMNYGYTF. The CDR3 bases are TGTGCCAGCAGCTTAGTTCAGGGGATGAACTATGGCTACACCTTC. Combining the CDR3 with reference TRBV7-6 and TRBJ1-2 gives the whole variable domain GAGVSQSPRYKVTKRGQDVALRCDPISGHVSLYWYRQALGQGPEFLTYFNYEAQQDKSGLPNDRFSAERPEGSISTLTIQRTEQRDSAMYRCASSLVQGMNYGYTFGSGTRLTVV.

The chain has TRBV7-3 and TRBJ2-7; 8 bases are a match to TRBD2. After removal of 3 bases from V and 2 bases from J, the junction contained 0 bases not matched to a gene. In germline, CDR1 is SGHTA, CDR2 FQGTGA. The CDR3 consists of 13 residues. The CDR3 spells CASSFSGAYEQYF. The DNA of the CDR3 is TGTGCCAGCAGCTTTAGCGGGGCCTACGAGCAGTACTTC. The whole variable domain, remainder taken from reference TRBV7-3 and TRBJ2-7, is GAGVSQTPSNKVTEKGKYVELRCDPISGHTALYWYRQSLGQGPEFLIYFQGTGAADDSGLPNDRFFAVRPEGSVSTLKIQRTERGDSAVYLCASSFSGAYEQYFGPGTRLTVT.

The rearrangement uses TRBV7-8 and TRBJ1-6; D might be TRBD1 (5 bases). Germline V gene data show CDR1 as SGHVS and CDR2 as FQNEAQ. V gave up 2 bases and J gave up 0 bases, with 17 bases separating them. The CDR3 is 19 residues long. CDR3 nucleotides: TGTGCCAGCAGCTTATTGATCCAGGGAGGGAGCTCCTATAATTCACCCCTCCACTTT. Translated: CASSLLIQGGSSYNSPLHF.

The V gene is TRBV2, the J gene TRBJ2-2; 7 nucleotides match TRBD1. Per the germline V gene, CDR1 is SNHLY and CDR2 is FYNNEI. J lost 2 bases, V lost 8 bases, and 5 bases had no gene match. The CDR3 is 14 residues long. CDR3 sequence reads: CASLDRDNTGELFF. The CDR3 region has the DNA TGTGCCAGCCTAGACAGGGATAACACCGGGGAGCTGTTTTTT.

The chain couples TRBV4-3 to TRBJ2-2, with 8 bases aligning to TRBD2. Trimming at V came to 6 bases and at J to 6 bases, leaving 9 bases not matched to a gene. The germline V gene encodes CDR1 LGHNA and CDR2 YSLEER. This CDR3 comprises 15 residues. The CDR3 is CASSIIRGGSGELFF. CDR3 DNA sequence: TGCGCCAGCAGTATTATACGGGGGGGGTCCGGGGAGCTGTTTTTT.

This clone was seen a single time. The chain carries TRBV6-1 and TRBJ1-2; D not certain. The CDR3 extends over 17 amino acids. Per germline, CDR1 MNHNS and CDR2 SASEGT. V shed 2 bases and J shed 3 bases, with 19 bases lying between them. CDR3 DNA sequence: TGTGCCAGCAGTGAAAACCCCCTGGGAGGAATCGACTATGGCTACACCTTC. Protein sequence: CASSENPLGGIDYGYTF.

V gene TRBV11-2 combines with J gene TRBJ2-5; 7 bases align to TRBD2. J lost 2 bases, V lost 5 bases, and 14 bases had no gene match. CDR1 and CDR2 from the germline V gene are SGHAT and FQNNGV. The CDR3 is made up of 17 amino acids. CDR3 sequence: CASSTLAGVPSQETQYF. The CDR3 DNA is TGTGCCAGCAGCACATTAGCGGGTGTGCCCTCGCAAGAGACCCAGTACTTC.

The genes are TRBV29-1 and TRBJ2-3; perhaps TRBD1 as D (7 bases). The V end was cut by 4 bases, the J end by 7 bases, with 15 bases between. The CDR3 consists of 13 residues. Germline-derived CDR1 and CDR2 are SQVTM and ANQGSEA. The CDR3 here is CSVGGEGGYTQYF. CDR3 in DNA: TGCAGCGTTGGGGGGGAAGGGGGCTATACGCAGTATTTT.

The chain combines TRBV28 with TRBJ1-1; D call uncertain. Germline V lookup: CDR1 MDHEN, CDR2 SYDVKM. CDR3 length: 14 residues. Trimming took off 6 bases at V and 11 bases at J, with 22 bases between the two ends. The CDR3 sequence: CASSQTGVLTPAFF. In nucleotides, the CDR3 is TGTGCCAGCAGCCAAACCGGGGTCCTTACCCCGGCTTTCTTT.

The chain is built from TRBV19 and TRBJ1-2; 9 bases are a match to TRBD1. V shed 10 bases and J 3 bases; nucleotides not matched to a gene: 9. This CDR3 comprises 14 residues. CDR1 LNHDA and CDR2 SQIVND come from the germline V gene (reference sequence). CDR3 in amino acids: CATNIRTGDYGYTF. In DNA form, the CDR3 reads TGTGCCACTAATATCCGGACAGGGGACTATGGCTACACCTTC.

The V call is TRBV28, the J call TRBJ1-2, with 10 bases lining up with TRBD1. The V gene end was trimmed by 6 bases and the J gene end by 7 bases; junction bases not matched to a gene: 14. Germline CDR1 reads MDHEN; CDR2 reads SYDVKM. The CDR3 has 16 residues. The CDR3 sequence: CASSRWDDRGRVGYTF. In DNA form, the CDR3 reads TGTGCCAGCAGCCGATGGGACGACAGGGGGCGGGTTGGCTACACCTTC.

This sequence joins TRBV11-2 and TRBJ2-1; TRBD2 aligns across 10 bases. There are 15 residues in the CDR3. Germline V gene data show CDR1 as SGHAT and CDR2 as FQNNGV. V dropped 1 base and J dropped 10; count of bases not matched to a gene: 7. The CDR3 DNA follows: TGTGCCAGCAGCTTAGTAGGAGCGGGAGGGAAGGAGCAGTTCTTC. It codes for CASSLVGAGGKEQFF.

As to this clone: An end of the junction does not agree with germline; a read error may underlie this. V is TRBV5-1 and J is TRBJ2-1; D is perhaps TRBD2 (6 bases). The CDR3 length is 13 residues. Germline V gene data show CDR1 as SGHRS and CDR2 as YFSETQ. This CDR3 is CASNLAGYNEQFF. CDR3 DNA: TGCGCCAGCAACTTGGCGGGGTACAATGAGCAGTTCTTC.

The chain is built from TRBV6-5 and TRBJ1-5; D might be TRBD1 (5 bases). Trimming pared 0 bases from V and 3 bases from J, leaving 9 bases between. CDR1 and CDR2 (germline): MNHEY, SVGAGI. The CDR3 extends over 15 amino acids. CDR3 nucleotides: TGTGCCAGCAGTTACTCGAGACAGTCCAATCAGCCCCAGCATTTT. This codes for CASSYSRQSNQPQHF.

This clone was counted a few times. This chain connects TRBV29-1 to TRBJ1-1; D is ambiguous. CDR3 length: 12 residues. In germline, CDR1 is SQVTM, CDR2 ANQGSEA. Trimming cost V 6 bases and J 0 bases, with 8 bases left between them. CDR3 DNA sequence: TGCAGCGTGAGACAAATGAACACTGAAGCTTTCTTT. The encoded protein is CSVRQMNTEAFF.

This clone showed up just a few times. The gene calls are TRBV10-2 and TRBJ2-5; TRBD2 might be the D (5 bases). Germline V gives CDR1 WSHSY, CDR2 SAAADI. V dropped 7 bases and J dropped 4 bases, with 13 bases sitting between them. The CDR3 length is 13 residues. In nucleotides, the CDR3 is TGCGCCAGCACCGGACTGTTCGGAGAGACCCAGTACTTC. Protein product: CASTGLFGETQYF.